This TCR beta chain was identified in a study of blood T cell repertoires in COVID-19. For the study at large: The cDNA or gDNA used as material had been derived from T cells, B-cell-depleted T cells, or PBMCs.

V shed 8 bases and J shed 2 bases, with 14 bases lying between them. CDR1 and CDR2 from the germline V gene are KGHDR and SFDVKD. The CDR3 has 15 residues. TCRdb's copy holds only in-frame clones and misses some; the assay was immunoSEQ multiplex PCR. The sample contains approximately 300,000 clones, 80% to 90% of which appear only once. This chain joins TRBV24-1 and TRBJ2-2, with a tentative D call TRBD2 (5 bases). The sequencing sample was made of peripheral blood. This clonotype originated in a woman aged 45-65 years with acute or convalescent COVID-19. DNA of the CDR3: TGTGCCACCACCCCCTCCGGAGGAAACACCGGGGAGCTGTTTTTT. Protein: CATTPSGGNTGELFF.